This T cell receptor beta chain was recovered during a study of cytomegalovirus exposure and HLA in healthy donors. TCRdb keeps only in-frame clones here, not all; method: immunoSEQ multiplex PCR. Of approximately 88,000 clones listed, 96% are singletons. The junction had 3 bases not matched to a gene; V was cut back by 0 bases and J by 3 bases. CDR3 length: 15 residues. The V gene's germline CDR1 is SGHRS and CDR2 YFSETQ. Source material: PBMCs. The sequence was obtained from a woman aged 18-29 years in good health and CMV-seronegative. The J gene is TRBJ2-1, the V gene TRBV5-1, with TRBD2 matching over 7 bases. The chain's CDR3 is CASSLVGGSYNEQFF. The CDR3 DNA reads TGCGCCAGCAGCTTGGTGGGCGGGAGCTACAATGAGCAGTTCTTC.